The 7 T cell receptor beta chains below come from one sample, sequenced in a study of blood T cell repertoires in COVID-19. Here immunoSEQ multiplex PCR was the method, and the copy in TCRdb shows in-frame clones only, minus some. The data show about 80,000 clones, with 70% to 90% seen just once and 9.6% held by the top ten. Sequences were obtained from peripheral blood. These TCRs come from a man in his forties or fifties with COVID-19, enrolled during active disease.

This clone was counted only a few times. The chain has TRBV6-4 and TRBJ2-1, with 13 positions matching TRBD2. The length of the CDR3 is 16 residues. V shed 3 bases, J shed 4 bases, and the junction held 3 bases outside the gene matches. Per the germline V gene, CDR1 is MRHNA and CDR2 is SNTAGT. CDR3 DNA sequence: TGTGCCAGCAGTGAAACTAGCGGGAGGGGTTACAATGAGCAGTTCTTC. Amino acids: CASSETSGRGYNEQFF.

The chain employs TRBV19 and TRBJ2-3; the D gene is possibly TRBD2 (6 bases). This CDR3 is built from 15 residues. Trimming took off 3 bases at V and 2 bases at J, with 12 bases between the two ends. Per the germline V gene, CDR1 is LNHDA and CDR2 is SQIVND (reference sequence). CDR3: CASSMKGRNTDTQYF. The CDR3 DNA follows: TGTGCCAGTAGTATGAAGGGGAGGAACACAGATACGCAGTATTTT.

The chain has TRBV7-9 and TRBJ2-7, with TRBD2 matching over 7 bases. The ends lost 3 bases at V and 3 bases at J; junction bases unmatched: 2. Germline loops: CDR1 SEHNR, CDR2 FQNEAQ (reference sequence). The CDR3 contains 13 residues. Written as DNA, the CDR3 is TGTGCCAGCAGCTTGGCGGGGGTCTACGAGCAGTACTTC. Translation gives CASSLAGVYEQYF.

The chain couples TRBV7-3 to TRBJ1-1; 10 positions agree with TRBD1. The CDR3 spans 15 residues. V shed 2 bases and J 4 bases; nucleotides not matched to a gene: 4. Per germline, CDR1 SGHTA and CDR2 FQGTGA. CDR3 region: CASSLGTGEVTEAFF. DNA for the CDR3: TGTGCCAGCAGCTTAGGGACAGGGGAGGTCACTGAAGCTTTCTTT.

The chain uses TRBV28 and TRBJ2-3; maybe TRBD1 (6 bases). CDR1 and CDR2 (germline): MDHEN, SYDVKM. The CDR3 is 17 amino acids. V lost 2 bases to trimming and J lost 0 bases, with 15 bases between them. This CDR3 is CASSLIAGAGSTDTQYF. CDR3 DNA sequence: TGTGCCAGCAGTTTAATCGCAGGGGCAGGGAGCACAGATACGCAGTATTTT.

V is TRBV12-3 or TRBV12-4 and J is TRBJ1-1; possible D gene TRBD1, 6 bases. V lost 4 bases and J 8 bases, leaving 8 bases between the germline ends. The CDR3 runs to 11 residues. The CDR3 region is CASSSRGEAFF. The CDR3 DNA reads TGTGCCAGCAGTTCGAGGGGGGAAGCTTTCTTT.

V and J are TRBV9 and TRBJ2-5; 9 bases line up with TRBD1. Germline CDR1 reads SGDLS; CDR2 reads YYNGEE. This CDR3 has 14 amino acids. J lost 4 bases, V lost 5 bases, and 6 bases had no gene match. The CDR3 DNA follows: TGTGCCAGCAGTGACACAGGGGGCAGAGAGACCCAGTACTTC. This encodes CASSDTGGRETQYF. Filled out from reference TRBV9 and TRBJ2-5, the complete variable domain reads DSGVTQTPKHLITATGQRVTLRCSPRSGDLSVYWYQQSLDQGLQFLIQYYNGEERAKGNILERFSAQQFPDLHSELNLSSLELGDSALYFCASSDTGGRETQYFGPGTRLLVL.